These 29 T cell receptor beta chains came from one sample sequenced in a study of control samples from healthy donors and cancer patients. TCRdb's table, derived via immunoSEQ multiplex PCR, lists solely in-frame clones and lacks some. This table holds 100,000 to 150,000 clones, more than 80% found once. The sample consisted of blood. Receptors were obtained from a man between 18 and 29 years old in good health.

The rearrangement joins TRBV3-1 (or the pseudogene TRBV3-2) to TRBJ1-2; 10 nucleotides match TRBD1. The CDR3 is 17 amino acids. V shed 6 bases, J shed 0 bases, and the junction held 10 bases outside the gene matches. Germline V gene lookup returns CDR1 LGHDT and CDR2 YNNKEL (reference sequence). CDR3 DNA: TGTGCCAGCAGTCCCGGGACAGGGGCGCAAGCTAACTATGGCTACACCTTC. This sequence encodes CASSPGTGAQANYGYTF.

The CDR3 sequence: CSVDGAGDFGHEQFF. For the CDR3, the DNA is TGCAGCGTTGACGGAGCGGGAGATTTTGGACATGAGCAGTTCTTC. V gene TRBV29-1 combines with J gene TRBJ2-1; 8 positions match TRBD2. V lost 3 bases and J lost 8; bases outside the gene matches: 12. CDR1 SQVTM and CDR2 ANQGSEA come from the germline V gene. The CDR3 has 15 residues.

The chain has TRBV12-3 or TRBV12-4 and TRBJ2-1; D is undetermined. The CDR3 loop spans 13 amino acids. The ends were cut back, 6 bases at V and 3 bases at J, with 9 bases in the middle. CDR3 DNA: TGTGCCAGCAGCCTGCCCCACTACAATGAGCAGTTCTTC. Amino acid sequence: CASSLPHYNEQFF.

The V call is TRBV24-1, the J call TRBJ2-7, with D unresolved. CDR3 length equals 11 residues. V lost 10 bases and J 6 bases, leaving 12 bases between the germline ends. CDR1 and CDR2 from the germline V gene are KGHDR and SFDVKD. The CDR3 spells CATVQRGEQYV. In nucleotides, the CDR3 is TGTGCCACGGTCCAACGCGGCGAGCAGTACGTC.

This chain joins TRBV3-1 (or the pseudogene TRBV3-2) and TRBJ2-7; tentatively, D is TRBD1 (7 bases). Trimming took off 4 bases at V and 4 bases at J, with 17 bases between the two ends. This CDR3 is 15 amino acids long. Per germline, CDR1 LGHDT and CDR2 YNNKEL (reference sequence). CDR3 sequence (DNA): TGTGCCAGCAGCCTCTTAGACAGGGCGGGGTACGAGCAGTACTTC. It encodes CASSLLDRAGYEQYF.

This clone was counted between two and nine times. The chain uses TRBV5-1 and TRBJ2-1; 7 nucleotides align to TRBD2. V gave up 4 bases and J gave up 0 bases; unmatched junction bases: 10. Germline values: CDR1 SGHRS, CDR2 YFSETQ. The CDR3 spans 17 residues. For the CDR3, the DNA is TGCGCCAGCAGCCTGGGTAGCGGGCCGAGCTCCTACAATGAGCAGTTCTTC. Translation: CASSLGSGPSSYNEQFF.

The CDR3 sequence: CASSLRVASDHSYEQYF. The CDR3 coding sequence is TGTGCCAGCAGCTTGCGAGTAGCGTCCGATCACTCCTACGAGCAGTACTTC. The chain employs TRBV5-8 and TRBJ2-7, with TRBD2 as a possible D gene (5 bases). The germline V and J ends were trimmed by 1 base and 0 bases, with 17 bases remaining between them. The CDR3 sequence is 17 residues long. CDR1 and CDR2 from the germline V gene are SGHTS and YDEGEE.

This chain links TRBV10-3 with TRBJ2-1; D gene ambiguous. This CDR3 region has 13 residues. The germline V and J ends were trimmed by 4 bases and 5 bases, with 9 bases remaining between them. In germline, CDR1 is ENHRY, CDR2 SYGVKD. CDR3 in DNA: TGTGCCATCAGTGTAGGAAGAGACAATGAGCAGTTCTTC. Protein product: CAISVGRDNEQFF.

A single count supports this clone. The chain links TRBV6-6 to TRBJ1-1; 8 nucleotides align to TRBD1. Germline lookup yields CDR1 MNHNY and CDR2 SVGAGI (reference sequence). The CDR3 is 15 residues long. J gave up 0 bases and V 5 bases, and 5 bases lay outside the gene matches. The chain's CDR3 is CASSNNRGMNTEAFF. The CDR3, as DNA: TGTGCCAGCAGTAACAACAGGGGGATGAACACTGAAGCTTTCTTT.

The chain carries TRBV29-1 and TRBJ1-4; tentatively, D is TRBD1 (6 bases). V lost 7 bases and J lost 5, with 14 bases in between. From germline, CDR1 is SQVTM and CDR2 ANQGSEA. The CDR3 consists of 13 residues. The CDR3 DNA is TGCAGCGCCGGAGCAGGGGTGAATGAAAAACTGTTTTTT. Translating it yields CSAGAGVNEKLFF.

The chain carries TRBV2 and TRBJ2-7; D is undetermined. This CDR3 contains 11 residues. Germline CDR1 SNHLY, CDR2 FYNNEI. With 0 bases removed from V and 6 bases from J, the gap between germline ends came to 3 bases. The CDR3 region is CASSEAFEQYF. For the CDR3, the DNA is TGTGCCAGCAGTGAAGCCTTCGAGCAGTACTTC. Based on the CDR3 plus reference TRBV2 and TRBJ2-7, the full variable domain is EPEVTQTPSHQVTQMGQEVILRCVPISNHLYFYWYRQILGQKVEFLVSFYNNEISEKSEIFDDQFSVERPDGSNFTLKIRSTKLEDSAMYFCASSEAFEQYFGPGTRLTVT.

The chain couples TRBV5-4 to TRBJ1-6, with 8 bases that match TRBD1. The CDR3 runs to 14 residues. V lost 4 bases to trimming and J lost 8 bases; unmatched junction nucleotides: 5. The germline CDR1 and CDR2 sequences are SGHNT and YYREEE (reference sequence). DNA for the CDR3: TGTGCCAGCAGCCAGGGGGCGGTGGATTCACCCCTCCACTTT. It codes for CASSQGAVDSPLHF.

J is TRBJ1-1 and V is TRBV11-2; TRBD1 matches 7 bases. From germline, CDR1 is SGHAT and CDR2 FQNNGV. The V and J ends lost 2 bases and 0 bases, in that order; junction bases with no gene match: 3. The CDR3 length is 15 residues. CDR3 sequence (DNA): TGTGCCAGCAGCTTAACGGGGACAGTGAACACTGAAGCTTTCTTT. Protein: CASSLTGTVNTEAFF.

This clone was seen a single time. Here the CDR3 DNA reads TGTGCTAGTGGTTTCCTTCTCCGAGACGTCAATTCACCCCTCCACTTT. It specifies CASGFLLRDVNSPLHF. The V and J genes are TRBV12-5 and TRBJ1-6; D gene unclear. Germline CDR1 is LGHNT and CDR2 is FRNRAP. V was pared by 3 bases and J by 7 bases, with 16 bases between. The CDR3 runs to 16 residues.

V usage is TRBV7-2 and J usage is TRBJ2-5, with a tentative D call TRBD2 (7 bases). There are 13 residues in the CDR3. Germline V gene data show CDR1 as SGHTA and CDR2 as FQGNSA. The V and J ends lost 1 base and 8 bases respectively, with 11 bases between them. This CDR3 is CASSLEGGGTQYF. CDR3 nucleotides: TGTGCCAGCAGCTTAGAGGGGGGGGGAACCCAGTACTTC. Looking up the rest from reference TRBV7-2 and TRBJ2-5 gives the full variable domain: GAGVSQSPSNKVTEKGKDVELRCDPISGHTALYWYRQSLGQGLEFLIYFQGNSAPDKSGLPSDRFSAERTGGSVSTLTIQRTQQEDSAVYLCASSLEGGGTQYFGPGTRLLVL.

The chain links TRBV4-1 to TRBJ1-3; D is undetermined. The CDR3 is 15 residues long. Germline V gives CDR1 MGHRA, CDR2 YSYEKL. Trimming stripped 2 bases from V and 2 bases from J, with 10 bases between. The CDR3 DNA sequence: TGCGCCAGCAGCCAACAGGCGAATCCTGGAAACACCATATATTTT. Its translation: CASSQQANPGNTIYF.

This clone was recorded once. The CDR3 here is CASSVLDRAPEAFF. The CDR3 coding sequence is TGTGCCAGCAGCGTACTTGACAGGGCGCCTGAAGCTTTCTTT. The rearrangement links TRBV9 to TRBJ1-1; 7 bases align to TRBD1. Unmatched junction bases numbered 6, after V lost 1 base and J lost 6 bases. The CDR3 has 14 residues. Germline V gene lookup returns CDR1 SGDLS and CDR2 YYNGEE. The whole variable domain, remainder taken from reference TRBV9 and TRBJ1-1, is DSGVTQTPKHLITATGQRVTLRCSPRSGDLSVYWYQQSLDQGLQFLIQYYNGEERAKGNILERFSAQQFPDLHSELNLSSLELGDSALYFCASSVLDRAPEAFFGQGTRLTVV.

CDR3 loop: CASSEGQGHYGYTF. The CDR3 bases are TGTGCCAGCAGTGAGGGACAGGGGCACTATGGCTACACCTTC. This chain links TRBV25-1 with TRBJ1-2; 10 positions match TRBD1. Unmatched junction bases numbered 1, after V lost 3 bases and J lost 3 bases. Germline V gene lookup returns CDR1 MGHDK and CDR2 SYGVNS. The CDR3 is 14 amino acids.

V gene TRBV28 combines with J gene TRBJ1-5; D perhaps matches TRBD1 (6 bases). This CDR3 region has 13 residues. Trimming took off 9 bases at V and 6 bases at J, with 15 bases between the two ends. Germline V gene lookup returns CDR1 MDHEN and CDR2 SYDVKM. CDR3 sequence (DNA): TGTGCCAGTTTAACAGGGCTAGGTCAGCCCCAGCATTTT. The encoded protein is CASLTGLGQPQHF.

The rearrangement uses TRBV11-2 and TRBJ1-1; D is undetermined. Trimming shortened V by 3 bases and J by 3 bases, and 17 bases separated the two germline ends. This CDR3 comprises 16 residues. CDR1 SGHAT and CDR2 FQNNGV come from the germline V gene. Here the CDR3 reads CASSFSFYASHTEAFF. DNA for the CDR3: TGTGCCAGCAGCTTTTCCTTTTACGCCAGCCACACTGAAGCTTTCTTT.

The chain has TRBV6-5 and TRBJ2-3; D might be TRBD1 or TRBD2, each matching 7 bases. The CDR3 extends over 14 amino acids. Trimming cost V 5 bases and J 1 base, with 10 bases left between them. The V gene's germline CDR1 is MNHEY and CDR2 SVGAGI. This CDR3 reads CASSQGGGTDTQYF. The DNA for the CDR3 is TGTGCCAGCAGTCAGGGGGGGGGCACAGATACGCAGTATTTT.

The chain couples TRBV28 to TRBJ2-7; 8 bases agree with TRBD2. The germline V gene has CDR1 MDHEN and CDR2 SYDVKM. The CDR3 is 17 residues long. V shed 5 bases, J shed 3 bases, and the junction held 15 bases outside the gene matches. CDR3 protein: CASSPRRSPGGVYEQYF. CDR3 bases: TGTGCCAGCAGTCCCCGGAGATCCCCGGGGGGGGTCTACGAGCAGTACTTC.

The chain couples TRBV9 to TRBJ2-1; 12 nucleotides align to TRBD2. The CDR3 runs 19 residues. With 4 bases clipped from V and 5 bases from J, the junction kept 16 bases outside the gene matches. CDR1 SGDLS and CDR2 YYNGEE come from the germline V gene. The DNA for the CDR3 is TGTGCCAGCAGCACAACGGCTAGCGGGAGGGTTGGGACTCACAATGAGCAGTTCTTC. As protein: CASSTTASGRVGTHNEQFF.

The chain is built from TRBV7-3 and TRBJ2-1; D may be TRBD1 or TRBD2 (5 bases each). V lost 5 bases and J 7 bases, leaving 15 bases between the germline ends. The CDR3 contains 14 residues. CDR1 and CDR2 (germline): SGHTA, FQGTGA. The CDR3 DNA reads TGTGCCAGCAGCCCGGGGACCGCTGATAATGAGCAGTTCTTC. This codes for CASSPGTADNEQFF.

The V call is TRBV6-4, the J call TRBJ2-1; the match to TRBD2 covers 8 bases. This CDR3 is 15 amino acids long. Trimming removed 0 bases from V and 9 bases from J; junction bases left unmatched: 7. Germline-derived CDR1 and CDR2 are MRHNA and SNTAGT. CDR3: CASSDSPGGGSEQFF. CDR3 DNA sequence: TGTGCCAGCAGTGACTCGCCCGGCGGGGGGTCTGAGCAGTTCTTC.

This clone was found once. This chain connects TRBV7-6 to TRBJ2-2; D possibly matches TRBD1 or TRBD2 (5 bases each). Germline loops: CDR1 SGHVS, CDR2 FNYEAQ. Trimming pared 5 bases from V and 2 bases from J, leaving 15 bases between. CDR3 length: 16 amino acids. The DNA for the CDR3 is TGTGCCAGCAGCCCTCCCCCGGGGCGCAACACCGGGGAGCTGTTTTTT. Protein product: CASSPPPGRNTGELFF.

This clone is a singleton in its sample. The chain carries TRBV7-3 and TRBJ2-6; D remains ambiguous. V lost 4 bases and J lost 4, with 8 bases in between. Looked up from germline, CDR1 is SGHTA and CDR2 is FQGTGA. CDR3 length equals 14 residues. CDR3 in DNA: TGTGCCAGCAGCTCCACTACCGGGGCCAACGTCCTGACTTTC. Encoded protein: CASSSTTGANVLTF.

This chain uses TRBV6-5 with TRBJ2-3, with D maybe TRBD1 (6 bases). The CDR3 extends over 12 amino acids. The V gene's germline CDR1 is MNHEY and CDR2 SVGAGI. V gave up 5 bases and J gave up 14 bases, with 17 bases separating them. CDR3 amino acids: CASSTTGTLLYF. The CDR3, as DNA: TGTGCCAGCAGTACGACCGGGACACTATTGTATTTT.

In the case of this clone: Compared with germline, one end of the junction differs, possibly owing to a read error. V is TRBV7-9 and J is TRBJ2-6, with D perhaps given as TRBD1 or TRBD2 (6 bases each). The CDR3 is made up of 15 amino acids. CDR1 is SEHNR and CDR2 is FQNEAQ in the germline V gene (reference sequence). In nucleotides, the CDR3 is TGTGCCAGCAGGTTAGGGGGGCTGGGGGCCAACGTCCTGACTTTC. It translates to CASRLGGLGANVLTF. The complete variable domain, with remaining parts taken from reference TRBV7-9 and TRBJ2-6, reads DTGVSQNPRHKITKRGQNVTFRCDPISEHNRLYWYRQTLGQGPEFLTYFQNEAQLEKSRLLSDRFSAERPKGSFSTLEIQRTEQGDSAMYLCASRLGGLGANVLTFGAGSRLTVL.